This T cell receptor beta chain was observed in a study of cytomegalovirus exposure and HLA in healthy donors. Study findings and constraints: Productive status was seen about 90% or about 30% of the time for most TCR beta V segments in an earlier analysis. Most TCR sequences were rare, but some public TCRs occurred in many donors. In a later analysis, TCR beta V- and J-gene trimming showed a link to a missense DCLRE1C variant.

A remark on this clone: The antigen is undetermined.

The donors, nominally healthy at sampling, likely had unrecorded immune exposures. The CDR3 extends over 18 amino acids. V lost 4 bases, J lost 1 base, and 23 bases lay in between. Germline V CDR1 and CDR2: SGHRS, YFSETQ. Amplification used 60 Vbeta primers and 13 Jbeta primers. Assay: immunoSEQ multiplex PCR; the TCRdb copy retains only in-frame clones and omits some. The sample comprises 90,000 to 150,000 clones, 60% to 85% of which are singletons, and about 2.5% rests with the top ten. The gene calls are TRBV5-1 and TRBJ1-1; a possible D gene is TRBD1 (6 bases). Sequencing input: PBMCs. This TCR derives from a female donor in good health and CMV-seronegative. The CDR3 sequence: CASSGMAGGGGGNTEAFF. CDR3 coding DNA: TGCGCCAGCAGCGGAATGGCGGGAGGTGGAGGGGGGAACACTGAAGCTTTCTTT.